The next 3 T cell receptor beta chains were all read from a single sample in a study of T cell responses to AZD1222 COVID-19 vaccine. The data were produced by immunoSEQ multiplex PCR, yet TCRdb's version contains in-frame clones alone and is incomplete. The sample records more than 90,000 clones, around 88% being singletons. The sample was peripheral blood, taken 28 days after the second AZD1222 dose. These receptors originate from an adult who received the AZD1222 COVID-19 vaccine.

This clone was seen a few times. The genes are TRBV6-5 and TRBJ1-1, with D perhaps TRBD1 (5 bases). With 4 bases removed from V and 8 bases from J, the gap between germline ends came to 8 bases. This CDR3 spans 11 amino acids. In germline, CDR1 is MNHEY, CDR2 SVGAGI. The CDR3 spells CASSLGEEAFF. The CDR3 DNA reads as TGTGCCAGCAGTTTGGGGGAAGAAGCTTTCTTT.

The V gene is TRBV3-1 (or the pseudogene TRBV3-2), the J gene TRBJ1-6; 9 nucleotides match TRBD1. CDR3 size: 14 residues. With 6 bases clipped from V and 8 bases from J, the junction kept 5 bases outside the gene matches. Germline CDR1 reads LGHDT; CDR2 reads YNNKEL (reference sequence). DNA for the CDR3: TGTGCCAGCAGACTGGGACAGGGAGATTCACCCCTCCACTTT. Its translation: CASRLGQGDSPLHF.

V is TRBV6-2 or TRBV6-3 and J is TRBJ2-5; D possibly matches TRBD1 or TRBD2 (6 bases each). V lost 5 bases to trimming and J lost 1 base, with 11 bases between them. This CDR3 region has 14 residues. Germline CDR1 MNHEY, CDR2 SVGEGT. The CDR3 DNA is TGTGCCAGCAGTACCACGGGGGCCCAAGAGACCCAGTACTTC. Translating gives CASSTTGAQETQYF.